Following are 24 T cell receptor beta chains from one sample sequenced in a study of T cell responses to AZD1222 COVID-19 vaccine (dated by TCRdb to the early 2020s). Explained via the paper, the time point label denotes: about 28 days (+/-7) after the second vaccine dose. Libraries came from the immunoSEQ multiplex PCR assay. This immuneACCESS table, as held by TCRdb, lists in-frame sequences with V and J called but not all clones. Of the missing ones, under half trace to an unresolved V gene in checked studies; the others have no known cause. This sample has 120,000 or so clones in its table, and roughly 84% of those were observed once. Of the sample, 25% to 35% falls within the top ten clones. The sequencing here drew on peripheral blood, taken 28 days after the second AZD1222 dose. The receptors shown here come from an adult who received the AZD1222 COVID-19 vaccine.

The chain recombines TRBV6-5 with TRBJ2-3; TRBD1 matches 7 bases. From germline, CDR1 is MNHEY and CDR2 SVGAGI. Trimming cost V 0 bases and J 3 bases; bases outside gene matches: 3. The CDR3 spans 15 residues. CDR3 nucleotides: TGTGCCAGCAGTTACTCGGTCAGGGGGACAGATACGCAGTATTTT. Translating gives CASSYSVRGTDTQYF.

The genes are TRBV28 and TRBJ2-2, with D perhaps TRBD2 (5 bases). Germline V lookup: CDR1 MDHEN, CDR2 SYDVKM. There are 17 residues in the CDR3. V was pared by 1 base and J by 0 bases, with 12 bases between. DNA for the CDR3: TGTGCCAGCAGTTTATTAGCCGGGAACCCGAACACCGGGGAGCTGTTTTTT. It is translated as CASSLLAGNPNTGELFF. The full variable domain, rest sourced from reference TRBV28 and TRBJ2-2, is DVKVTQSSRYLVKRTGEKVFLECVQDMDHENMFWYRQDPGLGLRLIYFSYDVKMKEKGDIPEGYSVSREKKERFSLILESASTNQTSMYLCASSLLAGNPNTGELFFGEGSRLTVL.

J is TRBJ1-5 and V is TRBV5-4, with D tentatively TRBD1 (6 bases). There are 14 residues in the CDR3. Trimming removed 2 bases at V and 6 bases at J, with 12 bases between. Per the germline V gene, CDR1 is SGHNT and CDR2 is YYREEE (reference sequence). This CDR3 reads CASSFQGSGQPQHF. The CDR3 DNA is TGTGCCAGCAGCTTCCAGGGGAGCGGTCAGCCCCAGCATTTT.

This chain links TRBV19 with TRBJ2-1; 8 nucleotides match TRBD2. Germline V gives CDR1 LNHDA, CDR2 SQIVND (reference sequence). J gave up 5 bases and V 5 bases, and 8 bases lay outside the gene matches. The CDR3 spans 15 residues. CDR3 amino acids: CASSLGLAGNNEQFF. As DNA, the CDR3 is TGTGCCAGTAGTTTAGGACTAGCCGGGAACAATGAGCAGTTCTTC.

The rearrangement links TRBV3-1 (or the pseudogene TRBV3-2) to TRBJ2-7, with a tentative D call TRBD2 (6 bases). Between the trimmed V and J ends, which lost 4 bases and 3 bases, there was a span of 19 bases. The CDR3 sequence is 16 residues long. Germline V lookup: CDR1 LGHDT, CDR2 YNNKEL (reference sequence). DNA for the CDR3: TGTGCCAGCAGCCTAAGAGGAGGGCCGTCTTTCTACGAGCAGTACTTC. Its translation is CASSLRGGPSFYEQYF.

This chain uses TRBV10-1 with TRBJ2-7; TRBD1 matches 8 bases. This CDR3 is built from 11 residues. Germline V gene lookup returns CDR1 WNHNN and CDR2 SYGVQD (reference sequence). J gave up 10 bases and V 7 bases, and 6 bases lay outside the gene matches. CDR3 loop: CASNSGGLQYF. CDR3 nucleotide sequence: TGCGCCAGCAATTCAGGGGGCTTACAGTACTTC.

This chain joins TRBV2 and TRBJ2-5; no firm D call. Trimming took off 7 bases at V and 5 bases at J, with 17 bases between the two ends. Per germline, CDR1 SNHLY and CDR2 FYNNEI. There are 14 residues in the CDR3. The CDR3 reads CASKGRLDIETQYF. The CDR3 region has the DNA TGTGCCAGCAAAGGGCGGCTCGATATCGAGACCCAGTACTTC.

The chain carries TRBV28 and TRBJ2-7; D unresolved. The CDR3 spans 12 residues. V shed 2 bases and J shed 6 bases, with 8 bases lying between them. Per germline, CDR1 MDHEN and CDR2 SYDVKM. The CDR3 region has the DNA TGTGCCAGCAGTTTACCGCCCCGCGAGCAGTACTTC. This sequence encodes CASSLPPREQYF.

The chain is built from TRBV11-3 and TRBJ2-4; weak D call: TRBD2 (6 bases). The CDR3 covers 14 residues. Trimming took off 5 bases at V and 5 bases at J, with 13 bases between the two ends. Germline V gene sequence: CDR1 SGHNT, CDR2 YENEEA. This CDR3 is CASSPGAEENIQYF. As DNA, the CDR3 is TGTGCCAGCAGCCCGGGAGCAGAAGAAAACATTCAGTACTTC.

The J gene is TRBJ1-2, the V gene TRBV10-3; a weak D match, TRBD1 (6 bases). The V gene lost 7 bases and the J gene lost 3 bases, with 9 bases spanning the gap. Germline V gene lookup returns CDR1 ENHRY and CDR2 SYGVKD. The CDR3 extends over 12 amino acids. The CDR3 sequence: CAINRDYYGYTF. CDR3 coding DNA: TGTGCCATCAACAGGGACTACTATGGCTACACCTTC.

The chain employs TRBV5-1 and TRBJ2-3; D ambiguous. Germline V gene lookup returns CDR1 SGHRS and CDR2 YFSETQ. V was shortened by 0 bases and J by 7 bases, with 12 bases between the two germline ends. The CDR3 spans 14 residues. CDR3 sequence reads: CASSLGLGLNTQYF. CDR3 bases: TGCGCCAGCAGCTTGGGGTTGGGCCTAAATACGCAGTATTTT.

The CDR3 bases are TGTGCCATCAGTGAGTTGGGGGCGGTAGGAAACACCATATATTTT. Amino acids: CAISELGAVGNTIYF. This chain joins TRBV10-3 and TRBJ1-3; D is perhaps TRBD1 (6 bases). The CDR3 runs to 15 residues. With 1 base removed from V and 4 bases from J, the gap between germline ends came to 11 bases. Germline lookup yields CDR1 ENHRY and CDR2 SYGVKD.

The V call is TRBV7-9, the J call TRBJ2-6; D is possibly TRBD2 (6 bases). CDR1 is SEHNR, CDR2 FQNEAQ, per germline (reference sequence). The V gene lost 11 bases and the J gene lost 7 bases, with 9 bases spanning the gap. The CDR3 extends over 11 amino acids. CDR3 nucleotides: TGTGCCTCGGGGGAAGCCAACGTCCTGACTTTC. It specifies CASGEANVLTF. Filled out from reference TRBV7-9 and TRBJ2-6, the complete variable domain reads DTGVSQNPRHKITKRGQNVTFRCDPISEHNRLYWYRQTLGQGPEFLTYFQNEAQLEKSRLLSDRFSAERPKGSFSTLEIQRTEQGDSAMYLCASGEANVLTFGAGSRLTVL.

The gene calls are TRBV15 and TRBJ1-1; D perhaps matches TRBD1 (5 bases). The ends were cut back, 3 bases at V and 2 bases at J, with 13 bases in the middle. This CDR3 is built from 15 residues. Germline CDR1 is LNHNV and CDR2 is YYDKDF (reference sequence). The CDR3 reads CATSRPQGGNTEAFF. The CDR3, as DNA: TGTGCCACCAGCAGGCCCCAGGGCGGTAACACTGAAGCTTTCTTT.

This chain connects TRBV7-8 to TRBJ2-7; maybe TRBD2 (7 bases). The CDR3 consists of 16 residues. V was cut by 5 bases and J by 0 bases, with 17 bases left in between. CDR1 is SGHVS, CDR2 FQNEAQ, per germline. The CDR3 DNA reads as TGTGCCAGCAGCCCGTGGGGAGGGGGGGCCTCCTACGAGCAGTACTTC. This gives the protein CASSPWGGGASYEQYF.

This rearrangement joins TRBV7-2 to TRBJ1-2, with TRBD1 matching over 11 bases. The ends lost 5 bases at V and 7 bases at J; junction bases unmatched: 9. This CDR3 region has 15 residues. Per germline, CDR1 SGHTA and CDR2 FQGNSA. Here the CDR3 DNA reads TGTGCCAGCAGCCCTCCGGGACAGGGGGGGGTTGGCTACACCTTC. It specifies CASSPPGQGGVGYTF.

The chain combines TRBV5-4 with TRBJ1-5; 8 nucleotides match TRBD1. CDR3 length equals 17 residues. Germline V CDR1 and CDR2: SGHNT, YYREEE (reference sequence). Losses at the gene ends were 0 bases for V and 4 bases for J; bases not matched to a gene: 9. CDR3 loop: CASSLESRDRLNQPQHF. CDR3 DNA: TGTGCCAGCAGCTTGGAGAGTCGGGACAGGCTTAATCAGCCCCAGCATTTT. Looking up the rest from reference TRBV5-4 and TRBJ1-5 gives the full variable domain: ETGVTQSPTHLIKTRGQQVTLRCSSQSGHNTVSWYQQALGQGPQFIFQYYREEENGRGNFPPRFSGLQFPNYSSELNVNALELDDSALYLCASSLESRDRLNQPQHFGDGTRLSIL.

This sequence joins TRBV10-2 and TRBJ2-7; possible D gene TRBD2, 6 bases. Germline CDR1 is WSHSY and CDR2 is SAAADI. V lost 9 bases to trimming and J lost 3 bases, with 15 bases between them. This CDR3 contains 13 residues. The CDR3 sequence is CASSGTRVYEQYF. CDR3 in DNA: TGCGCCAGTTCCGGGACTCGAGTCTACGAGCAGTACTTC.

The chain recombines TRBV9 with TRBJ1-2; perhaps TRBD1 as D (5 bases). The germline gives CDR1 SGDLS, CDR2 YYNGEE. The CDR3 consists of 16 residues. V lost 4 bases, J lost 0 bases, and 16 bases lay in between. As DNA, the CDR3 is TGTGCCAGCAGCCCACCCTCAGGGAGTACTAACTATGGCTACACCTTC. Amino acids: CASSPPSGSTNYGYTF.

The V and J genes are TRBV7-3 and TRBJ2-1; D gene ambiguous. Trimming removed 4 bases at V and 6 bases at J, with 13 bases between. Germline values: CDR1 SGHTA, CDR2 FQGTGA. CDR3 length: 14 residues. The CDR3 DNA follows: TGTGCCAGCAGCTCCGGCGGCCTACTCAATGAGCAGTTCTTC. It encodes CASSSGGLLNEQFF.

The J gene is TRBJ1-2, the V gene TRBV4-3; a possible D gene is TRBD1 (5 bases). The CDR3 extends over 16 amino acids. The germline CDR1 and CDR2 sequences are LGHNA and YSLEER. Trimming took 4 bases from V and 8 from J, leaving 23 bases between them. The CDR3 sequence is CASSRVIGGGPNGYTF. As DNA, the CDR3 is TGCGCCAGCAGCCGTGTGATTGGGGGGGGACCGAACGGCTACACCTTC.

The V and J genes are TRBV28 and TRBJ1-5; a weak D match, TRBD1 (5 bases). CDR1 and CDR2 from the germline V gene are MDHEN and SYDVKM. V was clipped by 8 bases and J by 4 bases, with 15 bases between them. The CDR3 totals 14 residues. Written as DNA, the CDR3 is TGTGCCAGCCAGGATGGGGGATGGAATCAGCCCCAGCATTTT. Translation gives CASQDGGWNQPQHF.

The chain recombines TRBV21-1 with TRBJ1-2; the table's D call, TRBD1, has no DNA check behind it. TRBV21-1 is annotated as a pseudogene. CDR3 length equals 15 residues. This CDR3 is CASSKELGTGICYTF. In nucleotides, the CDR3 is TGTGCCAGCAGCAAGGAATTAGGGACAGGAATATGCTACACCTTC.

The CDR3 sequence: CASSSQGFPEAFF. Here the CDR3 DNA reads TGTGCCAGCAGCTCGCAGGGGTTCCCTGAAGCTTTCTTT. This chain connects TRBV11-2 to TRBJ1-1; D is possibly TRBD1 (6 bases). V lost 4 bases to trimming and J lost 6 bases, with 12 bases between them. Germline values: CDR1 SGHAT, CDR2 FQNNGV. The CDR3 consists of 13 residues.